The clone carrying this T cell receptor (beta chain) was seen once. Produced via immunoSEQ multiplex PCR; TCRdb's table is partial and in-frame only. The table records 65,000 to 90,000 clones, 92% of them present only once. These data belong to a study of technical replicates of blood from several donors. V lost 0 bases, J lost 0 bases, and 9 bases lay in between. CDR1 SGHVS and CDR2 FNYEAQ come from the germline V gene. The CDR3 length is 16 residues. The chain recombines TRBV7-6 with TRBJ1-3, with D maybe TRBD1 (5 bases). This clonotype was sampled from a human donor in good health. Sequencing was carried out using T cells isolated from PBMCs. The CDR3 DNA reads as TGTGCCAGCAGCTTAGCTGGGACTCGCTCTGGAAACACCATATATTTT. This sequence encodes CASSLAGTRSGNTIYF.